This T cell receptor beta chain emerged from a study of T cell repertoires in cytomegalovirus infection. As for the study in general: CMV infection and matching HLA type were both indicated by public TCR beta signatures.

This clonotype turned up a few times. Its antigen is as yet unknown. Study findings and constraints: Totalled public TCR beta family frequency picked out people who carried CMV plus the relevant HLA. Dominating the ex vivo response were HLA-C-restricted CMV-specific TCR beta clonotypes.

Using its own MiXCR run on the reads, TCRdb lists one record per CDR3 protein. Of about 680,000 distinct CDR3 sequences listed, more than 20% were seen once; the top ten hold less than 9.5%. The V gene's germline CDR1 is SEHNR and CDR2 FQNEAQ (reference sequence). This CDR3 is 16 amino acids long. Trimming cost V 5 bases and J 1 base, with 17 bases left between them. This clonotype originated in a human donor in good health (CMV status not recorded). Some clones in this sample may be carry-over from other donors' samples. The sequenced sample consisted of CD8+ T cells from PBMCs. The chain is built from TRBV7-9 and TRBJ1-2, with D tentatively TRBD1 (6 bases). The CDR3 sequence is CASSPGPGTYNYGYTF. CDR3 DNA sequence: TGTGCCAGCAGCCCTGGTCCCGGGACATATAACTATGGCTACACCTTC.